This is a list of T cell receptor beta chains from one sample in a study of T-cell memory formation after mild COVID-19. From the 5' RACE reads, TCRdb called clonotypes with MiXCR, one entry per CDR3 protein. The data hold around 220,000 distinct CDR3 sequences, with around 17% observed a single time. Sequenced input: PBMCs or a T cell subset sorted from them (not recorded which). Receptors originate from a man aged 18 to 29 who had mild COVID-19 (a few samples of this study predate the infection). Cell type and time point are not known. Each CDR3 is given with its conserved first and last residue. D genes are given only for firm matches. A row's size may be missing; if present it is once, few, many or a size class.

>few|TRBV7-2|TRBD1|TRBJ2-5
CASSGQGGRETQYF
TGTGCCAGCAGCGGACAGGGGGGTAGGGAGACCCAGTACTTC
>.|TRBV5-1|.|TRBJ2-5
CASSPYHQETQYF
TGCGCCAGCAGCCCGTATCACCAAGAGACCCAGTACTTC
>.|TRBV29-1|TRBD1|TRBJ1-3
CSCSDRAGNTIYF
TGCAGCTGCTCGGACAGGGCTGGAAACACCATATATTTT
>many|TRBV20-1|.|TRBJ1-2
CSARDGGVPGYTF
TGCAGTGCTAGAGATGGGGGCGTTCCAGGCTACACCTTC
>.|TRBV7-8|TRBD1|TRBJ2-3
CASSFAPRGRDGTDTQYF
TGTGCCAGCAGCTTTGCCCCGAGGGGGCGAGACGGCACAGATACGCAGTATTTT
>.|TRBV4-3|TRBD2|TRBJ2-5
CASSQERGKGPRGTQYF
TGCGCCAGCAGCCAAGAGCGGGGGAAGGGCCCAAGAGGCACCCAGTACTTC
>few|TRBV20-1|.|TRBJ2-4
CSAPTVPKNIQYF
TGCAGTGCACCTACAGTTCCCAAAAACATTCAGTACTTC
>many|TRBV29-1|.|TRBJ2-2
CSVVWGQTHTGELFF
TGCAGCGTTGTATGGGGGCAGACTCACACCGGGGAGCTGTTTTTT
>.|TRBV2|.|TRBJ1-1
CASSRLPGGGTEAFF
TGTGCCAGCAGTCGTTTACCAGGTGGAGGGACTGAAGCTTTCTTT
>.|TRBV5-4|TRBD1|TRBJ2-3
CASSPGGGQGTDTQYF
TGTGCCAGCAGCCCTGGCGGGGGACAGGGGACAGATACGCAGTATTTT
>.|TRBV6-5|TRBD2|TRBJ2-1
CASSYSGGGYNEQFF
TGTGCCAGCAGTTACAGCGGGGGGGGGTACAATGAGCAGTTCTTC
>.|TRBV27|TRBD1|TRBJ1-1
CASSSWTGMNTEAFF
TGTGCCAGCAGTTCATGGACAGGGATGAACACTGAAGCTTTCTTT
>.|TRBV10-3|TRBD2|TRBJ2-1
CAISLRTSGGDNEQFF
TGTGCCATCAGTCTCCGGACTAGCGGGGGGGACAATGAGCAGTTCTTC
>few|TRBV19|.|TRBJ2-5
CASSTGVSETQYF
TGTGCCAGTAGTACAGGGGTGTCGGAGACCCAGTACTTC
>.|TRBV4-2|TRBD1|TRBJ1-4
CASSQRQGGEKLFF
TGTGCCAGCAGCCAACGACAGGGAGGTGAAAAACTGTTTTTT
>few|TRBV6-2/TRBV6-3|.|TRBJ2-5
CASSSGLNQETQYF
TGTGCCAGCAGTTCCGGACTCAACCAAGAGACCCAGTACTTC
>few|TRBV7-2|.|TRBJ2-2
CASQQTSPGELFF
TGTGCCAGCCAACAGACGAGTCCCGGGGAGCTGTTTTTT
>.|TRBV5-1|.|TRBJ2-1
CASSLVGEGSVEQFF
TGCGCCAGCAGCTTGGTGGGAGAGGGGAGCGTTGAGCAGTTCTTC
>.|TRBV6-2/TRBV6-3|.|TRBJ1-1
CASSGQPNTEAFF
TGTGCCAGCAGTGGACAGCCGAACACTGAAGCTTTCTTT
>many|TRBV27|TRBD2|TRBJ2-1
CASRRSGASEFF
TGTGCCAGCAGACGTAGCGGGGCCTCTGAGTTCTTC
>.|TRBV29-1|TRBD1|TRBJ1-5
CSVAQDRGRQPQHF
TGCAGCGTTGCCCAGGACAGGGGGAGGCAGCCCCAGCATTTT
>many|TRBV7-2|TRBD1|TRBJ2-2
CASRPGTGTGELFF
TGTGCCAGCAGACCCGGGACAGGGACCGGGGAGCTGTTTTTT
>.|TRBV18|TRBD1|TRBJ2-7
CASSRDRAAYEQYF
TGTGCCAGTTCCCGAGACAGGGCTGCCTACGAGCAGTACTTC
>few|TRBV5-1|.|TRBJ2-1
CASSLATGTHNEQFF
TGCGCCAGCAGCTTGGCCACAGGGACTCACAATGAGCAGTTCTTC
>.|TRBV19|TRBD1|TRBJ1-4
CASSIWGQGIEKLFF
TGTGCCAGTAGTATTTGGGGACAGGGCATCGAAAAACTGTTTTTT
>few|TRBV4-3|.|TRBJ2-2
CASSQESAGELFF
TGCGCCAGCAGCCAAGAGAGTGCCGGGGAGCTGTTTTTT
>.|TRBV19|.|TRBJ1-4
CASTTRGNEKLFF
TGTGCCAGTACAACCCGAGGGAATGAAAAACTGTTTTTT
>.|TRBV5-4|.|TRBJ2-7
CASSSPDQVEQYF
TGTGCCAGCAGCTCCCCGGACCAGGTCGAGCAGTACTTC